Described below is a single T cell receptor (beta chain) sequence and its context. Measured with immunoSEQ multiplex PCR; TCRdb has only the in-frame clones, and not every one. This table has fewer than 200,000 clones, 85% appearing once. This entry belongs to a study of blood T cell repertoires in COVID-19. This receptor was identified in a human donor with acute or convalescent COVID-19. The donor label of this sample is uncertain. The sequencing input was peripheral blood.

The CDR3 sequence: CASSYETGASGNTIYF. The CDR3 nucleotides are TGTGCCAGCAGTTATGAGACAGGGGCCTCTGGAAACACCATATATTTT. The chain couples TRBV6-5 to TRBJ1-3; 8 nucleotides align to TRBD1. The CDR3 spans 16 residues. With V trimmed by 3 bases and J by 0 bases, 4 bases remained unmatched. CDR1 and CDR2 from the germline V gene are MNHEY and SVGAGI.